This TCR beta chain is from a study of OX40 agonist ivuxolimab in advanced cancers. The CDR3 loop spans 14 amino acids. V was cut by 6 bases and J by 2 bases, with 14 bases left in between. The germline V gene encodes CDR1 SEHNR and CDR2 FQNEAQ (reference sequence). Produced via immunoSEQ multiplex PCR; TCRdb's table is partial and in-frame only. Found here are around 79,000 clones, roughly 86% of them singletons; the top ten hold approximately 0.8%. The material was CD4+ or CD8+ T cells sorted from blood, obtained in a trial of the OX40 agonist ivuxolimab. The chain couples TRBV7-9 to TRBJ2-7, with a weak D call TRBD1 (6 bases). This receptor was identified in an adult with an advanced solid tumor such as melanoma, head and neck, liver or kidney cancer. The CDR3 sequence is CASSSGATTYEQYF. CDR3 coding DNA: TGTGCCAGCAGTTCAGGGGCCACCACCTACGAGCAGTACTTC.